The clone carrying this TCR beta chain has at least ten counts. This sample is part of a study of identical twins. The CDR3 contains 14 residues. Germline V gene data show CDR1 as SGHRS and CDR2 as YFSETQ. The V end was cut by 2 bases, the J end by 1 base, with 10 bases between. TCRdb re-called the 5' RACE reads through MiXCR, storing one row per CDR3 protein. The sample carries more than 650,000 distinct CDR3 sequences, over 5% recorded once. The chain links TRBV5-1 to TRBJ2-7; perhaps TRBD1 as D (5 bases). The specimen sequenced was naive T cells sorted from blood. This clonotype was sampled from a man aged 18 to 30 in good health. CDR3 protein: CASSLGAESYEQYF. DNA of the CDR3: TGCGCCAGCAGCTTAGGGGCCGAATCCTACGAGCAGTACTTC.